These 10 T cell receptor beta chains share one sample of origin, sequenced in a study of shared clonotypes between healthy human individuals. Measured with immunoSEQ multiplex PCR; TCRdb has only the in-frame clones, and not every one. The table includes nearly 1,000,000 clones, around three quarters detected once. Sequenced input: memory CD4+ T cells sorted from blood. Subset specified: CD45RA-negative fraction. The receptor set was obtained from a young man in good health.

The rearrangement joins TRBV7-2 to TRBJ2-7, with 9 bases identical to TRBD2. CDR3 length: 15 residues. Trimming took 3 bases from V and 3 from J; bases not matched to a gene: 6. The germline CDR1 and CDR2 sequences are SGHTA and FQGNSA. The CDR3 here is CASSFVAGVLYEQYF. CDR3 nucleotide sequence: TGTGCCAGCAGCTTCGTAGCGGGAGTTCTCTACGAGCAGTACTTC.

CDR3 DNA sequence: TGTGCCAGCAGTTCACCAGGGGGATCCGGGTACGAGCAGTACTTC. The encoded protein is CASSSPGGSGYEQYF. The chain recombines TRBV28 with TRBJ2-7, with TRBD1 matching 7 bases. The CDR3 is 15 residues long. V shed 4 bases and J 4 bases; nucleotides not matched to a gene: 10. Germline V gives CDR1 MDHEN, CDR2 SYDVKM.

As regards this clone: This sample also contains other DNA sequences that code for the same CDR3. The rearrangement joins TRBV28 to TRBJ2-6; 7 bases align to TRBD1. J lost 2 bases, V lost 4 bases, and 2 bases had no gene match. The CDR3 is 15 residues long. Germline CDR1 MDHEN, CDR2 SYDVKM. For the CDR3, the DNA is TGTGCCAGCAGTTCCACAGGGGCTGGGGCCAACGTCCTGACTTTC. This sequence encodes CASSSTGAGANVLTF.

This chain links TRBV7-2 with TRBJ1-5; perhaps TRBD1 as D (6 bases). Germline CDR1 and CDR2: SGHTA and FQGNSA. CDR3 length: 14 residues. V dropped 6 bases and J dropped 2 bases, with 11 bases sitting between them. For the CDR3, the DNA is TGTGCCAGCAGTTACAAGGGGGGCAATCAGCCCCAGCATTTT. Its protein product is CASSYKGGNQPQHF.

V usage is TRBV27 and J usage is TRBJ1-2; D perhaps matches TRBD1 (6 bases). CDR1 MNHEY and CDR2 SMNVEV come from the germline V gene (reference sequence). Trimming left V 6 bases short and J 2 bases short, with 16 bases between. This CDR3 has 15 amino acids. In DNA form, the CDR3 reads TGTGCCAGCAGCAAAACAGGGCTCGCCAACTATGGCTACACCTTC. Translated, it gives CASSKTGLANYGYTF.

This clone occurred a few times. This chain uses TRBV5-1 with TRBJ2-5; D unresolved. The ends were cut back, 0 bases at V and 0 bases at J, with 6 bases in the middle. The CDR3 runs 14 residues. Germline values: CDR1 SGHRS, CDR2 YFSETQ. CDR3 loop: CASSLAGYQETQYF. The CDR3 coding sequence is TGCGCCAGCAGCTTGGCTGGGTACCAAGAGACCCAGTACTTC.

This clone was counted a few times. This chain joins TRBV2 and TRBJ1-2; D is possibly TRBD1 (5 bases). Germline V gene sequence: CDR1 SNHLY, CDR2 FYNNEI. This CDR3 spans 11 amino acids. The CDR3 DNA reads TGTGTCAAACAGGTTAACTATGGCTACACCTTC. Translation gives CVKQVNYGYTF.

The gene calls are TRBV6-5 and TRBJ1-1; D is perhaps TRBD1 (5 bases). Germline V gene data show CDR1 as MNHEY and CDR2 as SVGAGI. The CDR3 consists of 13 residues. V lost 4 bases to trimming and J lost 4 bases, with 10 bases between them. This CDR3 reads CASSFGGGTEAFF. Written as DNA, the CDR3 is TGTGCCAGCAGTTTCGGGGGGGGCACTGAAGCTTTCTTT.

V is TRBV11-2 and J is TRBJ1-4; D perhaps matches TRBD1 (5 bases). Germline V lookup: CDR1 SGHAT, CDR2 FQNNGV. The CDR3 is made up of 13 amino acids. Trimming left V 0 bases short and J 13 bases short, with 12 bases between. The CDR3 nucleotides are TGTGCCAGCAGCTTAGATCTGATGGGGGGACTGTTTTTT. Translated, it gives CASSLDLMGGLFF.

The CDR3 sequence is CASSLGAGTGELFF. In DNA, the CDR3 is TGTGCCAGCAGCTTGGGGGCCGGCACCGGGGAGCTGTTTTTT. The chain joins TRBV5-4 to TRBJ2-2; D unclear. Trimming removed 0 bases at V and 4 bases at J, with 7 bases between. The length of the CDR3 is 14 residues. The germline CDR1 and CDR2 sequences are SGHNT and YYREEE (reference sequence).